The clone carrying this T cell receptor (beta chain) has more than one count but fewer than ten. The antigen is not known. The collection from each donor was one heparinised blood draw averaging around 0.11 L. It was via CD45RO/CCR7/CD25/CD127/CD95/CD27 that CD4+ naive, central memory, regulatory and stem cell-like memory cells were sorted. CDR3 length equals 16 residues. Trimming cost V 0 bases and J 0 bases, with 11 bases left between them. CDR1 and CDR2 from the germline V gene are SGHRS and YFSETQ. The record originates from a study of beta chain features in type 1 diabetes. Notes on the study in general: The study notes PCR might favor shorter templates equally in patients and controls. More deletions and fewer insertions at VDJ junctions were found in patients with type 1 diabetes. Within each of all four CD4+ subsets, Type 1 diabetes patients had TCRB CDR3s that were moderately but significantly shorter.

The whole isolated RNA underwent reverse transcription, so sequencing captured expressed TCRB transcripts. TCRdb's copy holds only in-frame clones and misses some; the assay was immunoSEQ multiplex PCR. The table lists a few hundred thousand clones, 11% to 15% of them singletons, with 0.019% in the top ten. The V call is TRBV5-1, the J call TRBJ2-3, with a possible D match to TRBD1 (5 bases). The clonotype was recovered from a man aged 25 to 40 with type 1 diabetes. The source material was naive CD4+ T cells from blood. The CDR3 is CASSLADSLSTDTQYF. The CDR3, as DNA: TGCGCCAGCAGCTTGGCCGACAGTCTTAGCACAGATACGCAGTATTTT.